The 15 T cell receptor beta chains below were found in one sample sequenced in a study of blood T cell repertoires in COVID-19 (dated by TCRdb to the early 2020s). Library generation was performed with the immunoSEQ multiplex PCR assay. TCRdb retrieved this table from immuneACCESS and kept in-frame rearrangements only. Not all clones are present; in checked studies, unresolved V genes account for under half, and no reason is known for the remainder. Recorded for this sample are over 200,000 clones; about 93% of them occurred a single time. Clones ranked in the top ten supply around 0.84% of the sample. The sequencing input was peripheral blood. These receptors all come from a man between 60 and 75 years old with COVID-19, enrolled during active disease.

The chain combines TRBV12-5 with TRBJ1-5; D remains unclear. Germline V gene data show CDR1 as LGHNT and CDR2 as FRNRAP. V was clipped by 3 bases and J by 0 bases, with 6 bases between them. This CDR3 contains 14 residues. This CDR3 is CASGLEPSNQPQHF. The CDR3 nucleotides read TGTGCTAGTGGTTTAGAGCCTAGCAATCAGCCCCAGCATTTT.

The rearrangement uses TRBV11-2 and TRBJ2-7; 10 positions match TRBD2. Germline V gene sequence: CDR1 SGHAT, CDR2 FQNNGV. The V gene end was trimmed by 2 bases and the J gene end by 0 bases; junction bases not matched to a gene: 4. The CDR3 is made up of 16 amino acids. CDR3 sequence reads: CASSLSSGGSSYEQYF. CDR3 nucleotide sequence: TGTGCCAGCAGCTTATCTAGCGGGGGTAGCTCCTACGAGCAGTACTTC.

The J gene is TRBJ2-1, the V gene TRBV19; 11 bases agree with TRBD2. Trimming cost V 6 bases and J 5 bases; bases outside gene matches: 6. The CDR3 covers 15 residues. Per the germline V gene, CDR1 is LNHDA and CDR2 is SQIVND (reference sequence). CDR3 DNA sequence: TGTGCCAGTAGATTAGCGGGGGGGCGGAACAATGAGCAGTTCTTC. Translating it yields CASRLAGGRNNEQFF.

V and J are TRBV29-1 and TRBJ1-1; D might be TRBD1 (6 bases). The CDR3 totals 14 residues. Trimming took off 7 bases at V and 3 bases at J, with 18 bases between the two ends. From germline, CDR1 is SQVTM and CDR2 ANQGSEA. CDR3 bases: TGCAGCGCCGGGGGGGGCCAGGGATACACTGAAGCTTTCTTT. Protein product: CSAGGGQGYTEAFF.

V is TRBV18 and J is TRBJ1-2; 10 nucleotides line up with TRBD1. V gave up 6 bases and J gave up 4 bases; unmatched junction bases: 8. CDR1 and CDR2 (germline): KGHSH, LQKENI. The CDR3 runs 15 residues. The CDR3, as DNA: TGTGCCAGCTCCCGGGGGACAGGGGATCTCTATGGCTACACCTTC. This gives the protein CASSRGTGDLYGYTF.

The V call is TRBV27, the J call TRBJ2-7, with unresolved D. The CDR3 consists of 13 residues. Germline V CDR1 and CDR2: MNHEY, SMNVEV (reference sequence). Trimming stripped 2 bases from V and 1 base from J, with 6 bases between. The CDR3 DNA reads TGTGCCAGCAGTTTACGGGTTTCCTACGAGCAGTACTTC. It translates to CASSLRVSYEQYF.

V and J are TRBV7-9 and TRBJ2-2; TRBD2 agrees at 10 bases. V dropped 3 bases and J dropped 6; count of bases not matched to a gene: 4. Germline V CDR1 and CDR2: SEHNR, FQNEAQ (reference sequence). The CDR3 is made up of 15 amino acids. This chain's CDR3 is CASSFTSGRAGELFF. The CDR3 DNA sequence: TGTGCCAGCAGCTTCACGAGCGGGAGGGCCGGGGAGCTGTTTTTT.

This clone was picked up a small number of times. The J gene is TRBJ1-5, the V gene TRBV5-1; D not resolved. V lost 0 bases and J lost 0, with 7 bases in between. The germline V gene encodes CDR1 SGHRS and CDR2 YFSETQ. The CDR3 runs 15 residues. CDR3 in DNA: TGCGCCAGCAGCTTGGACGGGATTAGCAATCAGCCCCAGCATTTT. Translating gives CASSLDGISNQPQHF.

The V call is TRBV19, the J call TRBJ1-2, with TRBD1 matching 7 bases. Germline V gives CDR1 LNHDA, CDR2 SQIVND (reference sequence). CDR3 length: 14 residues. Trimming removed 4 bases from V and 3 bases from J; junction bases left unmatched: 5. The CDR3 is CASSTPGTDYGYTF. In DNA form, the CDR3 reads TGTGCCAGTAGTACCCCCGGGACAGACTATGGCTACACCTTC.

The V gene is TRBV6-1, the J gene TRBJ1-1; unclear D gene. The germline CDR1 and CDR2 sequences are MNHNS and SASEGT. V was clipped by 2 bases and J by 2 bases, with 12 bases between them. The CDR3 extends over 15 amino acids. CDR3 DNA: TGTGCCAGCAGTGAATCCATGACACTTAACACTGAAGCTTTCTTT. Translating gives CASSESMTLNTEAFF.

V usage is TRBV2 and J usage is TRBJ2-7; 9 nucleotides match TRBD1. Germline CDR1 reads SNHLY; CDR2 reads FYNNEI. Trimming took 8 bases from V and 5 from J; bases not matched to a gene: 4. The CDR3 contains 12 residues. As DNA, the CDR3 is TGTGCCAGCCTTGGACAGGGGAACGAGCAGTACTTC. This codes for CASLGQGNEQYF.

This clone was observed once. This chain uses TRBV7-9 with TRBJ1-6; 7 bases align to TRBD1. The V gene end was trimmed by 5 bases and the J gene end by 12 bases; junction bases not matched to a gene: 10. The germline V gene has CDR1 SEHNR and CDR2 FQNEAQ (reference sequence). There are 14 residues in the CDR3. CDR3 DNA: TGTGCCAGCAGCCAGGGACAGCAGACGGGACCCCTCCACTTT. This translates into CASSQGQQTGPLHF.

This chain joins TRBV9 and TRBJ1-6; D is ambiguous. Germline CDR1 is SGDLS and CDR2 is YYNGEE. The CDR3 is 15 residues long. V was cut by 0 bases and J by 5 bases, with 9 bases left in between. CDR3 region: CASSVAGSNNSPLHF. As DNA, the CDR3 is TGTGCCAGCAGCGTAGCTGGCAGTAATAATTCACCCCTCCACTTT. Based on the CDR3 plus reference TRBV9 and TRBJ1-6, the full variable domain is DSGVTQTPKHLITATGQRVTLRCSPRSGDLSVYWYQQSLDQGLQFLIQYYNGEERAKGNILERFSAQQFPDLHSELNLSSLELGDSALYFCASSVAGSNNSPLHFGNGTRLTVT.

The V and J genes are TRBV29-1 and TRBJ1-3; 10 bases line up with TRBD1. The V and J ends lost 4 bases and 3 bases, in that order; junction bases with no gene match: 3. The CDR3 spans 14 residues. Germline V gene data show CDR1 as SQVTM and CDR2 as ANQGSEA. DNA for the CDR3: TGCAGCGTTGGACAGGGGGCGGGTGGAAACACCATATATTTT. This translates into CSVGQGAGGNTIYF. The whole variable domain, filled in from reference TRBV29-1 and TRBJ1-3, reads SAVISQKPSRDICQRGTSLTIQCQVDSQVTMMFWYRQQPGQSLTLIATANQGSEATYESGFVIDKFPISRPNLTFSTLTVSNMSPEDSSIYLCSVGQGAGGNTIYFGEGSWLTVV.

The chain has TRBV19 and TRBJ1-5, with 10 bases fitting TRBD1. Germline V CDR1 and CDR2: LNHDA, SQIVND (reference sequence). This CDR3 has 17 amino acids. J lost 2 bases, V lost 4 bases, and 8 bases had no gene match. The CDR3 DNA follows: TGTGCCAGTAGTACCTCCTTAGGACAGGGGGGCAATCAGCCCCAGCATTTT. The encoded protein is CASSTSLGQGGNQPQHF.